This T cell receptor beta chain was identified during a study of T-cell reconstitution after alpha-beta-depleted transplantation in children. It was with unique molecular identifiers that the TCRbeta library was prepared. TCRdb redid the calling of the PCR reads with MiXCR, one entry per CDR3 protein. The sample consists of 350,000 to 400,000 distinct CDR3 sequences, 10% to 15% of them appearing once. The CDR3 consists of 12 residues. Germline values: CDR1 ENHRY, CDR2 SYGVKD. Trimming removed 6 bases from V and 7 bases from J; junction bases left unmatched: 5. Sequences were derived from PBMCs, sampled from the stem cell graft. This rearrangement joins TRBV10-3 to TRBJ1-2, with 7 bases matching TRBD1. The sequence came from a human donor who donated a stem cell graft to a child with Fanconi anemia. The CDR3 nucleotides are TGTGCCATCAGGGGGACAGCCGGTGGCTACACCTTC. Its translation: CAIRGTAGGYTF.